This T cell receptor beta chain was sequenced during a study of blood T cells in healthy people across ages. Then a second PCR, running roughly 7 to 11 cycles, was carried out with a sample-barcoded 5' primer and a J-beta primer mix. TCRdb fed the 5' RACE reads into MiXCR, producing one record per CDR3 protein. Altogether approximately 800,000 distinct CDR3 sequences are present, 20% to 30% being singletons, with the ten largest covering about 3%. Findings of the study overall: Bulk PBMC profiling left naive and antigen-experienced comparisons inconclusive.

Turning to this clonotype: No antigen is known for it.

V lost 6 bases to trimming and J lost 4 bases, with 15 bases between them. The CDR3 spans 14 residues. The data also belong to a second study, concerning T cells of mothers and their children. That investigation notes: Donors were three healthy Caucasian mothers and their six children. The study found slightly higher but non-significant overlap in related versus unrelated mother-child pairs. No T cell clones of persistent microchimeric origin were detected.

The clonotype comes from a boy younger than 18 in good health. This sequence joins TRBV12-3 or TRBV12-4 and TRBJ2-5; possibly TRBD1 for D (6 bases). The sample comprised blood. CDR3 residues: CASSTSGQRETQYF. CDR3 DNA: TGTGCCAGCAGCACCTCTGGACAGAGAGAGACCCAGTACTTC.